A single sample is the source of the 25 T cell receptor beta chains below, sequenced in a study of blood T cell repertoires in COVID-19. The repertoire was sequenced with immunoSEQ multiplex PCR; TCRdb's copy has only in-frame clones and lacks some. The sample carries about 79,000 clones, approximately 90% recorded once. Sequenced input: peripheral blood. Receptor source: a man in his fifties with active COVID-19.

The J gene is TRBJ2-1, the V gene TRBV6-1; 8 bases agree with TRBD2. The V gene end was trimmed by 0 bases and the J gene end by 6 bases; junction bases not matched to a gene: 4. The CDR3 runs to 15 residues. CDR1 MNHNS and CDR2 SASEGT come from the germline V gene. The CDR3: CASSEASGGANEQFF. The CDR3 nucleotides are TGTGCCAGCAGTGAAGCCTCCGGGGGGGCCAATGAGCAGTTCTTC.

The J gene is TRBJ2-7, the V gene TRBV28, with 7 nucleotides matching TRBD1. Germline-derived CDR1 and CDR2 are MDHEN and SYDVKM. The CDR3 length is 14 residues. After removal of 7 bases from V and 0 bases from J, the junction contained 6 bases not matched to a gene. CDR3 bases: TGTGCCAGCACCCCTGGGACAGCCTCCTACGAGCAGTACTTC. Protein: CASTPGTASYEQYF.

The V call is TRBV13, the J call TRBJ2-5; 8 bases map to TRBD2. The CDR3 has 15 amino acids. Germline V gives CDR1 PRHDT, CDR2 FYEKMQ (reference sequence). V trimming: 2 bases; J trimming: 5 bases; junction bases outside the gene matches: 7. The DNA of the CDR3 is TGTGCCAGCAGCTTAAGGCCGGGGGGGGACGAGACCCAGTACTTC. Its translation is CASSLRPGGDETQYF.

The chain has TRBV5-5 and TRBJ1-1; weak D call: TRBD1 (5 bases). V was trimmed by 1 base and J by 1 base, leaving 11 bases between them. From germline, CDR1 is SGHKS and CDR2 YYEKEE (reference sequence). This CDR3 contains 15 residues. The CDR3 reads CASSLTREGNTEAFF. DNA of the CDR3: TGTGCCAGCAGCTTGACCAGGGAGGGGAACACTGAAGCTTTCTTT. Supplemented by reference TRBV5-5 and TRBJ1-1, the full variable domain reads DAGVTQSPTHLIKTRGQQVTLRCSPISGHKSVSWYQQVLGQGPQFIFQYYEKEERGRGNFPDRFSARQFPNYSSELNVNALLLGDSALYLCASSLTREGNTEAFFGQGTRLTVV.

The chain combines TRBV5-4 with TRBJ1-2; TRBD1 aligns across 7 bases. CDR3 length: 14 amino acids. Trimming took 0 bases from V and 7 from J; bases not matched to a gene: 6. The germline V gene encodes CDR1 SGHNT and CDR2 YYREEE (reference sequence). This chain's CDR3 is CASSLGQGEGGYTF. CDR3 DNA sequence: TGTGCCAGCAGCTTGGGGCAGGGGGAAGGTGGCTACACCTTC.

CDR3 DNA sequence: TGTGCCAGCAGTTACCCCGTGGAGGTCCGGACGGCCAATTTACGGAACACTGAAGCTTTCTTT. Protein product: CASSYPVEVRTANLRNTEAFF. V and J are TRBV6-2 or TRBV6-3 and TRBJ1-1, with unresolved D. V lost 2 bases, J lost 1 base, and 29 bases lay in between. The CDR3 length is 21 residues. Looked up from germline, CDR1 is MNHEY and CDR2 is SVGEGT.

The CDR3 is CASSLLAGADTQYF. CDR3 coding DNA: TGTGCCAGCTCACTGCTAGCGGGAGCAGATACGCAGTATTTT. This chain joins TRBV18 and TRBJ2-3; 10 positions agree with TRBD2. Germline assignment: CDR1 KGHSH and CDR2 LQKENI. The CDR3 covers 14 residues. The V segment lost 4 bases and the J segment 4 bases; nucleotides outside the gene matches: 2.

The genes are TRBV6-2 or TRBV6-3 and TRBJ2-3, with 8 nucleotides matching TRBD1. Trimming took 2 bases from V and 2 from J; bases not matched to a gene: 3. Germline loops: CDR1 MNHEY, CDR2 SVGEGT. The CDR3 has 15 amino acids. CDR3 sequence: CASSYGQGFTDTQYF. Written as DNA, the CDR3 is TGTGCCAGCAGTTACGGACAGGGCTTCACAGATACGCAGTATTTT.

The chain is built from TRBV3-1 (or the pseudogene TRBV3-2) and TRBJ1-1; 7 bases are shared with TRBD1. Trimming removed 6 bases from V and 8 bases from J; junction bases left unmatched: 9. This CDR3 spans 13 amino acids. CDR1 and CDR2 from the germline V gene are LGHDT and YNNKEL (reference sequence). CDR3 DNA sequence: TGTGCCAGCAGGGAACGTCCGGGACAGGAAGCTTTCTTT. It specifies CASRERPGQEAFF.

This chain joins TRBV5-1 and TRBJ1-3, with TRBD1 matching over 7 bases. The V gene's germline CDR1 is SGHRS and CDR2 YFSETQ. CDR3 length: 17 amino acids. Trimming took 5 bases from V and 1 from J; bases not matched to a gene: 12. The CDR3 coding sequence is TGCGCCAGCAGTCCCACGACAGGGATTGGGTCTGGAAACACCATATATTTT. Encoded protein: CASSPTTGIGSGNTIYF.

This sequence joins TRBV6-5 and TRBJ1-5; D might be TRBD1 (6 bases). V gave up 7 bases and J gave up 6 bases, with 19 bases separating them. CDR1 and CDR2 from the germline V gene are MNHEY and SVGAGI. CDR3 size: 15 residues. In DNA form, the CDR3 reads TGTGCCAGCATTAGAGCAGGGGTGGAGGTTCAGCCCCAGCATTTT. This gives the protein CASIRAGVEVQPQHF.

The V gene is TRBV6-1, the J gene TRBJ1-6; D uncertain. The CDR3 has 15 amino acids. V lost 3 bases to trimming and J lost 6 bases, with 12 bases between them. Germline V gene data show CDR1 as MNHNS and CDR2 as SASEGT. The CDR3 region is CASSDIGLGNSPLHF. The CDR3 DNA is TGTGCCAGCAGTGACATCGGGTTGGGTAATTCACCCCTCCACTTT.

V is TRBV7-9 and J is TRBJ2-5; 7 bases fit TRBD2. The CDR3 is made up of 15 amino acids. Germline CDR1 is SEHNR and CDR2 is FQNEAQ (reference sequence). Germline trimming cut 7 bases from V and 1 base from J; bases unmatched to any gene: 9. As DNA, the CDR3 is TGTGCCAGCACCCTCAGGGAGGGGAGCCAAGAGACCCAGTACTTC. Its translation is CASTLREGSQETQYF. The whole variable domain, remainder taken from reference TRBV7-9 and TRBJ2-5, is DTGVSQNPRHKITKRGQNVTFRCDPISEHNRLYWYRQTLGQGPEFLTYFQNEAQLEKSRLLSDRFSAERPKGSFSTLEIQRTEQGDSAMYLCASTLREGSQETQYFGPGTRLLVL.

CDR3 nucleotides: TGTGCCAGCAGTTCTGGACAGCCAAATTCACCCCTCCACTTT. The encoded protein is CASSSGQPNSPLHF. This chain links TRBV28 with TRBJ1-6; tentative D call: TRBD1 (6 bases). CDR3 length: 14 amino acids. Germline V CDR1 and CDR2: MDHEN, SYDVKM. Trimming left V 4 bases short and J 7 bases short, with 11 bases between.

The chain recombines TRBV14 with TRBJ2-7; 9 nucleotides align to TRBD1. The junction had 4 bases not matched to a gene; V was cut back by 1 base and J by 3 bases. This CDR3 has 15 residues. CDR1 and CDR2 from the germline V gene are SGHDN and FVKESK. CDR3 DNA: TGTGCCAGCAGCCAAGGAGCGGGACAGGGCTACGAGCAGTACTTC. It is translated as CASSQGAGQGYEQYF.

V usage is TRBV4-2 and J usage is TRBJ2-5; TRBD2 is a possible D gene (7 bases). The germline CDR1 and CDR2 sequences are LGHNA and YNFKEQ. Trimming took 0 bases from V and 2 from J, leaving 10 bases between them. The CDR3 runs 15 residues. In nucleotides, the CDR3 is TGTGCCAGCAGCCAAGAGAGGGGGGGTCAAGAGACCCAGTACTTC. Its protein product is CASSQERGGQETQYF.

This clone was picked up one time. The rearrangement links TRBV24-1 to TRBJ1-2; D might be TRBD1 (6 bases). CDR3 size: 16 residues. CDR1 and CDR2 from the germline V gene are KGHDR and SFDVKD. V was clipped by 3 bases and J by 4 bases, with 17 bases between them. In DNA form, the CDR3 reads TGTGCCACCAGTGATGCGACCAGGGGTTCCCCCTATGGCTACACCTTC. This sequence encodes CATSDATRGSPYGYTF.

The J gene is TRBJ2-7, the V gene TRBV6-2 or TRBV6-3; 9 bases fit TRBD1. V was pared by 4 bases and J by 4 bases, with 5 bases of the junction left unmatched. CDR1 is MNHEY, CDR2 SVGEGT, per germline. CDR3 length: 14 amino acids. CDR3 sequence reads: CASSSEDRGYEQYF. Written as DNA, the CDR3 is TGTGCCAGCAGTTCTGAGGACAGGGGTTACGAGCAGTACTTC.

CDR3 DNA: TGTGCCAGCAGGCCAGTCATGAACACTGAAGCTTTCTTT. It codes for CASRPVMNTEAFF. The rearrangement links TRBV28 to TRBJ1-1, with unresolved D. Trimming removed 6 bases at V and 0 bases at J, with 8 bases between. This CDR3 region has 13 residues. Germline CDR1 reads MDHEN; CDR2 reads SYDVKM.

The table lists this clone with a count of one. The chain joins TRBV19 to TRBJ1-1; 7 bases map to TRBD1. CDR1 and CDR2 from the germline V gene are LNHDA and SQIVND (reference sequence). J gave up 2 bases and V 1 base, and 10 bases lay outside the gene matches. This CDR3 region has 17 residues. The CDR3 reads CASSIARDRVFNTEAFF. The DNA of the CDR3 is TGTGCCAGTAGTATAGCCCGCGACAGGGTGTTTAACACTGAAGCTTTCTTT.

This chain uses TRBV19 with TRBJ1-5; D call uncertain. Germline V gives CDR1 LNHDA, CDR2 SQIVND (reference sequence). The CDR3 runs 12 residues. Trimming removed 5 bases at V and 5 bases at J, with 7 bases between. This CDR3 reads CASSFLDQPQHF. CDR3 nucleotide sequence: TGTGCCAGTAGTTTTTTAGATCAGCCCCAGCATTTT.

The gene calls are TRBV28 and TRBJ1-4; D not resolved. With 3 bases removed from V and 7 bases from J, the gap between germline ends came to 3 bases. CDR3 length: 11 residues. Germline CDR1 MDHEN, CDR2 SYDVKM. CDR3 sequence: CASSFFEKLFF. The CDR3 DNA follows: TGTGCCAGCAGTTTCTTTGAAAAACTGTTTTTT.

In its sample, this clone was seen once. This chain joins TRBV28 and TRBJ2-2, with D perhaps TRBD2 (5 bases). Germline CDR1 and CDR2: MDHEN and SYDVKM. V lost 1 base and J lost 0, with 21 bases in between. There are 20 residues in the CDR3. The CDR3 sequence is CASSLYFMRAAPPNTGELFF. The CDR3 DNA reads TGTGCCAGCAGTTTATATTTTATGCGGGCAGCTCCCCCGAACACCGGGGAGCTGTTTTTT.

This clone turned up a few times. V and J are TRBV7-9 and TRBJ1-3; D is perhaps TRBD1 (5 bases). The CDR3 loop spans 14 amino acids. From germline, CDR1 is SEHNR and CDR2 FQNEAQ (reference sequence). Trimming shortened V by 1 base and J by 9 bases, and 13 bases separated the two germline ends. In nucleotides, the CDR3 is TGTGCCAGCAGCTTAGTGGACACGGCGCGCACCATATATTTT. Protein: CASSLVDTARTIYF.

The chain combines TRBV12-5 with TRBJ1-5, with a weak D call TRBD1 (5 bases). Germline values: CDR1 LGHNT, CDR2 FRNRAP. This CDR3 region has 18 residues. V lost 5 bases, J lost 0 bases, and 20 bases lay in between. CDR3 coding DNA: TGTGCTAGTGGTCCTCGACAGTGGGAAACATATAGCAATCAGCCCCAGCATTTT. Residues: CASGPRQWETYSNQPQHF.